This entry concerns a single TCR beta chain. These data are taken from a study of blood T cell repertoires in COVID-19. TCRdb's copy holds only in-frame clones and misses some; the assay was immunoSEQ multiplex PCR. The sample shows about 220,000 clones, around 88% of them seen only once. From germline, CDR1 is SGHTA and CDR2 FQGNSA. This CDR3 comprises 15 residues. The V and J ends lost 1 base and 4 bases respectively, with 12 bases between them. Sequencing used PBMCs or T cells enriched from blood (not recorded which). The chain has TRBV7-2 and TRBJ2-3; D possibly corresponds to TRBD2 (6 bases). This sequence originates from a woman in her forties or fifties with acute COVID-19. The CDR3 DNA reads TGTGCCAGCAGCTTAGGTGGGTCGGGAGCAGATACGCAGTATTTT. Its protein is CASSLGGSGADTQYF.